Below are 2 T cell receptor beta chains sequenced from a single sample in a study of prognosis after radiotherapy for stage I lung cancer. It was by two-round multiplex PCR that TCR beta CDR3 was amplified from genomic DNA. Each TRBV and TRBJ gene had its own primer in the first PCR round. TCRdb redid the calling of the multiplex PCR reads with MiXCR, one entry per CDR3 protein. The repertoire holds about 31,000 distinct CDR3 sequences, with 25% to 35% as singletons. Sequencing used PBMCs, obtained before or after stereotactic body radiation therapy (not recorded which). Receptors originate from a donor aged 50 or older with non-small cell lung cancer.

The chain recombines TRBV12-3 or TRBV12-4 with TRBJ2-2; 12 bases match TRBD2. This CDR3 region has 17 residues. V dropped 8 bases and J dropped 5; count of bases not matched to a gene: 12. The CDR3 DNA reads TGTGCCAGCCGCTCGGGTACTAGCGGGGGGTGGACCGGGGAGCTGTTTTTT. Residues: CASRSGTSGGWTGELFF.

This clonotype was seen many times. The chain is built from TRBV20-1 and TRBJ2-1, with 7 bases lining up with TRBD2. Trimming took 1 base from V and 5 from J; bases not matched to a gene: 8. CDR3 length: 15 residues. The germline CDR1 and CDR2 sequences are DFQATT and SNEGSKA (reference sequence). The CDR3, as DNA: TGCAGTGCTAGAGCTCCCTGGACTAGAGACAATGAGCAGTTCTTC. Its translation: CSARAPWTRDNEQFF.